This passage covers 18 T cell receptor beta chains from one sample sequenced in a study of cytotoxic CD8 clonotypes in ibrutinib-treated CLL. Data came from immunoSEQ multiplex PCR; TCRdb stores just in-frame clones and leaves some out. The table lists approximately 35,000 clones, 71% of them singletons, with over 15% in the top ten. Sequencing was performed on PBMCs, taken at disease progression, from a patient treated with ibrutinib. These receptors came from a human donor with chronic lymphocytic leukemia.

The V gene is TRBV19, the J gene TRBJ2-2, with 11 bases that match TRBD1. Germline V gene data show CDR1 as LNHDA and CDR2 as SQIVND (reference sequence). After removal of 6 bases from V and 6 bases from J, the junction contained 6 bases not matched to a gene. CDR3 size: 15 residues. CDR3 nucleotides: TGTGCCAGTAGCACTTGGACAGGGGGCGCCGGGGAGCTGTTTTTT. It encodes CASSTWTGGAGELFF.

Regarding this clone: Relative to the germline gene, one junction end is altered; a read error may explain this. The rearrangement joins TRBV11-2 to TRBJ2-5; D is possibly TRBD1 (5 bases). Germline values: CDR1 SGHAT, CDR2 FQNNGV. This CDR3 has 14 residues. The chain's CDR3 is CASSIDSWQETQYF. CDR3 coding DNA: TGTGCCAGCAGCATAGACAGCTGGCAAGAGACCCAGTACTTC.

The CDR3 DNA sequence: TGTGCCAGCAGAGAGAGCTCTGGAAACACCATATATTTT. Protein sequence: CASRESSGNTIYF. V usage is TRBV2 and J usage is TRBJ1-3, with D unclear. The CDR3 has 13 amino acids. Germline CDR1 and CDR2: SNHLY and FYNNEI. V dropped 6 bases and J dropped 0 bases, with 6 bases sitting between them.

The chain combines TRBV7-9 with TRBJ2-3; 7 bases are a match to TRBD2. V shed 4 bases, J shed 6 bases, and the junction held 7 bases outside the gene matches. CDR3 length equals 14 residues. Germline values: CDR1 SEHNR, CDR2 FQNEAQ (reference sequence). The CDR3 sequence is CASSYDGGRDTQYF. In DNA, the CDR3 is TGTGCCAGCAGCTACGACGGGGGGAGGGATACGCAGTATTTT.

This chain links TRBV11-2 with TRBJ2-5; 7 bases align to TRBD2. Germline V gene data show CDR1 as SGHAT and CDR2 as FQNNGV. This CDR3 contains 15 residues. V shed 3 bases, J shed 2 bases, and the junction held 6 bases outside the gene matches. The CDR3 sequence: CASSFQRGPQETQYF. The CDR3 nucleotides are TGTGCCAGCAGCTTCCAGCGGGGTCCTCAAGAGACCCAGTACTTC.

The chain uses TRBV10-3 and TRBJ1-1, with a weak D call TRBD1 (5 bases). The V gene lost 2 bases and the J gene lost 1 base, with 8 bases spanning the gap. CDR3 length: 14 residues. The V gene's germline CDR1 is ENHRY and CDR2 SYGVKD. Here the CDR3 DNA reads TGTGCCATCAGTGAGAGGCAGGGGAACACTGAAGCTTTCTTT. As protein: CAISERQGNTEAFF.

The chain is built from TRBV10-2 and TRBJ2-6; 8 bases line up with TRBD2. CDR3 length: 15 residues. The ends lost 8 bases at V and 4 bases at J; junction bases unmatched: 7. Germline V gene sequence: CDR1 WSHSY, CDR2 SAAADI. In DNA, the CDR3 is TGCGCCAGCGGGGTTAGCGGGGACGGGGCCAACGTCCTGACTTTC. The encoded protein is CASGVSGDGANVLTF.

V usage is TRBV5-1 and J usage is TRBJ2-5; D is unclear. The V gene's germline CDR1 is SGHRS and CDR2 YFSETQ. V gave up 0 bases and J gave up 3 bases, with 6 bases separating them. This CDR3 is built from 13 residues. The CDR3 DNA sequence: TGCGCCAGCAGCTTGGAGAGAAAAGAGACCCAGTACTTC. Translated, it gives CASSLERKETQYF.

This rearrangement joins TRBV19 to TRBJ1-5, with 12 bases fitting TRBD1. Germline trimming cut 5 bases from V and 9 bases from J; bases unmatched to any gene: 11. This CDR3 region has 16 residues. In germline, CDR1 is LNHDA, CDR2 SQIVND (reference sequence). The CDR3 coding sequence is TGTGCCAGTAGTTCCCCGCGGGACAGGGGGCTTGGGCCCCAGCATTTT. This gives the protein CASSSPRDRGLGPQHF.

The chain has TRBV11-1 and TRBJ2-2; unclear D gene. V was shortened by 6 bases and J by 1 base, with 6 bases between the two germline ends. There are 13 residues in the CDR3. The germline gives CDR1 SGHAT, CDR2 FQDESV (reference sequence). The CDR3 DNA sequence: TGTGCCAGCAGTTTCGTGAACACCGGGGAGCTGTTTTTT. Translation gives CASSFVNTGELFF. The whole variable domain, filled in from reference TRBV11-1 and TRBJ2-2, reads EAEVAQSPRYKITEKSQAVAFWCDPISGHATLYWYRQILGQGPELLVQFQDESVVDDSQLPKDRFSAERLKGVDSTLKIQPAELGDSAMYLCASSFVNTGELFFGEGSRLTVL.

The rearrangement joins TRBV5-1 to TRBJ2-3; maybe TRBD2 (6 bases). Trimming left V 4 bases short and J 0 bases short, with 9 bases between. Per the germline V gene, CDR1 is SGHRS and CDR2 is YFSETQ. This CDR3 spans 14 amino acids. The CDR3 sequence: CASSPRDSTDTQYF. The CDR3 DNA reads TGCGCCAGCAGCCCGCGGGACAGCACAGATACGCAGTATTTT.

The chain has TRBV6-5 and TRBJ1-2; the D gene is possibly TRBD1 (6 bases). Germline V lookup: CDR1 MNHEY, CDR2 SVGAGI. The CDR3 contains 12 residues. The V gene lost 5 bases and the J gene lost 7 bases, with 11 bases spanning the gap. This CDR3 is CASSATGSGYTF. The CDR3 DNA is TGTGCCAGCAGTGCCACAGGGTCTGGCTACACCTTC.

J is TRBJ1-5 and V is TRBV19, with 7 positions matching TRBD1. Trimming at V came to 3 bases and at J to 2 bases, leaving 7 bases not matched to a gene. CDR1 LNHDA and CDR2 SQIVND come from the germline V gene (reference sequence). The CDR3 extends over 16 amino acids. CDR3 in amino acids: CASSIPGQGGNQPQHF. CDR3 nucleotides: TGTGCCAGTAGTATCCCCGGGCAGGGGGGCAATCAGCCCCAGCATTTT.

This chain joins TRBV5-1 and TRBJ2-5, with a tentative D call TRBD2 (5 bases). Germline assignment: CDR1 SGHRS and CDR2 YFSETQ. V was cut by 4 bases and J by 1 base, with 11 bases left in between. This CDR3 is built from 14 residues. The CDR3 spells CASSHRTPQETQYF. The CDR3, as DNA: TGCGCCAGCAGCCACCGGACTCCCCAAGAGACCCAGTACTTC. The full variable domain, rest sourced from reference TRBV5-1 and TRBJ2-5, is KAGVTQTPRYLIKTRGQQVTLSCSPISGHRSVSWYQQTPGQGLQFLFEYFSETQRNKGNFPGRFSGRQFSNSRSEMNVSTLELGDSALYLCASSHRTPQETQYFGPGTRLLVL.

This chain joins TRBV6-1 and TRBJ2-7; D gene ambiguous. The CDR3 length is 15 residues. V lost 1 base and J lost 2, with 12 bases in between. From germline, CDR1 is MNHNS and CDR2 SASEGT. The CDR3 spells CASSEEAVPTYEQYF. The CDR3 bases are TGTGCCAGCAGTGAAGAGGCAGTACCTACCTACGAGCAGTACTTC.

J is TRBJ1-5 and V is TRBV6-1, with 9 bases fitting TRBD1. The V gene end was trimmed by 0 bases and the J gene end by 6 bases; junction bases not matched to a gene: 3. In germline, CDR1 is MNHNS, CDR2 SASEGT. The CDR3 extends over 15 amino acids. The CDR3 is CASSEAGTGSQPQHF. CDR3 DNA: TGTGCCAGCAGTGAAGCTGGGACAGGGAGTCAGCCCCAGCATTTT.

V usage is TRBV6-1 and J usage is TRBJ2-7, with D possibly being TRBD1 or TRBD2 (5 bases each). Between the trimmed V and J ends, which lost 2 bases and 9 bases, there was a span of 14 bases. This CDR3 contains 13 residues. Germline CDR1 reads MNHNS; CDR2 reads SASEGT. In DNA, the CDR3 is TGTGCCAGCAGTGAATCGCCGGGGCCGCCGCAGTACTTC. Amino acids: CASSESPGPPQYF.

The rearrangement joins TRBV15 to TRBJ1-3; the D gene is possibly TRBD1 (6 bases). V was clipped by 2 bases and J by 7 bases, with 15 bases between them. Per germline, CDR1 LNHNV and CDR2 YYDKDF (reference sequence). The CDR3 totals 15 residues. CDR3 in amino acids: CATSRTGQPGNTIYF. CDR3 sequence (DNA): TGTGCCACCAGCAGAACGGGACAACCCGGGAACACCATATATTTT.